One and the same sample provided the 24 T cell receptor beta chains below, sequenced in a study of blood T cell repertoires in COVID-19. The assay was immunoSEQ multiplex PCR, and TCRdb's table has in-frame clones only and misses some. The repertoire holds 210,000 or so clones, with 80% as singletons. Sequenced: PBMCs or T cells enriched from blood (not recorded which). All receptors come from a man aged 30-40 years with acute COVID-19.

The chain recombines TRBV6-1 with TRBJ2-7; 11 nucleotides match TRBD1. V lost 1 base, J lost 5 bases, and 1 base stayed unmatched. Germline V gene data show CDR1 as MNHNS and CDR2 as SASEGT. This CDR3 is built from 14 residues. The DNA of the CDR3 is TGTGCCAGCAGTGAAGGGACAGGGGGCGACGAGCAGTACTTC. Translation: CASSEGTGGDEQYF.

This chain connects TRBV6-5 to TRBJ2-7, with TRBD1 matching 7 bases. Germline V gene data show CDR1 as MNHEY and CDR2 as SVGAGI. The CDR3 length is 11 residues. V shed 6 bases and J 11 bases; nucleotides not matched to a gene: 7. The CDR3 DNA sequence: TGTGCCAGCAGCCGAGGACAGGAGAAGTACTTC. Protein product: CASSRGQEKYF.

CDR3 in amino acids: CASSQDAVSEAFF. CDR3 nucleotide sequence: TGTGCCAGCAGCCAAGATGCGGTTTCTGAAGCTTTCTTT. The gene calls are TRBV3-1 (or the pseudogene TRBV3-2) and TRBJ1-1; D is unclear. The germline V gene has CDR1 LGHDT and CDR2 YNNKEL (reference sequence). V lost 0 bases and J 6 bases, leaving 8 bases between the germline ends. The CDR3 loop spans 13 amino acids.

The J gene is TRBJ2-2, the V gene TRBV7-6; unclear D gene. The CDR3 is 14 amino acids. Trimming pared 5 bases from V and 4 bases from J, leaving 11 bases between. Germline CDR1 and CDR2: SGHVS and FNYEAQ. CDR3 residues: CASSPLGPTGELFF. In nucleotides, the CDR3 is TGTGCCAGCAGCCCCTTGGGCCCCACCGGGGAGCTGTTTTTT.

This chain connects TRBV11-3 to TRBJ2-1; no definite D call. Trimming pared 3 bases from V and 7 bases from J, leaving 13 bases between. The CDR3 extends over 14 amino acids. CDR1 and CDR2 (germline): SGHNT, YENEEA. This CDR3 is CASSFDRSTNEQFF. The CDR3, as DNA: TGTGCCAGCAGCTTTGATAGATCGACAAATGAGCAGTTCTTC.

This clone was counted between two and nine times. CDR3 amino acids: CASFTGIPPLHF. In nucleotides, the CDR3 is TGTGCCAGCTTTACAGGGATCCCACCCCTCCACTTT. The chain links TRBV2 to TRBJ1-6; D perhaps matches TRBD1 (6 bases). V dropped 8 bases and J dropped 11 bases, with 13 bases sitting between them. Germline CDR1 reads SNHLY; CDR2 reads FYNNEI. CDR3 length equals 12 residues. Full variable domain (missing parts from reference TRBV2 and TRBJ1-6): EPEVTQTPSHQVTQMGQEVILRCVPISNHLYFYWYRQILGQKVEFLVSFYNNEISEKSEIFDDQFSVERPDGSNFTLKIRSTKLEDSAMYFCASFTGIPPLHFGNGTRLTVT.

This chain links TRBV5-4 with TRBJ2-1, with 15 bases identical to TRBD2. This CDR3 is 17 amino acids long. CDR1 and CDR2 (germline): SGHNT, YYREEE (reference sequence). Losses at the gene ends were 4 bases for V and 5 bases for J; bases not matched to a gene: 7. CDR3 region: CASSQGLAGGLNNEQFF. The CDR3 nucleotides are TGTGCCAGCAGCCAGGGACTAGCGGGGGGCCTGAACAATGAGCAGTTCTTC.

This chain joins TRBV10-3 and TRBJ1-2, with 7 positions matching TRBD1. V lost 9 bases and J lost 0; bases outside the gene matches: 7. CDR1 and CDR2 from the germline V gene are ENHRY and SYGVKD. This CDR3 spans 14 amino acids. CDR3 protein: CAMAPGTANYGYTF. CDR3 coding DNA: TGTGCCATGGCACCCGGGACAGCTAACTATGGCTACACCTTC.

As concerns this clone: Other DNA sequences from this sample encode an identical CDR3 as well. This chain uses TRBV18 with TRBJ2-3, with D maybe TRBD1 (6 bases). Germline V gives CDR1 KGHSH, CDR2 LQKENI. The ends were cut back, 2 bases at V and 0 bases at J, with 9 bases in the middle. The CDR3 loop spans 15 amino acids. This CDR3 is CASSPGTTSTDTQYF. CDR3 nucleotides: TGTGCCAGCTCACCAGGGACAACTAGCACAGATACGCAGTATTTT.

The chain combines TRBV5-1 with TRBJ2-7; D perhaps matches TRBD2 (6 bases). The length of the CDR3 is 15 residues. V lost 4 bases to trimming and J lost 0 bases, with 14 bases between them. Germline lookup yields CDR1 SGHRS and CDR2 YFSETQ. The CDR3: CASSEGTSSSYEQYF. CDR3 DNA: TGCGCCAGCAGCGAAGGGACTTCCAGCTCCTACGAGCAGTACTTC.

This chain joins TRBV19 and TRBJ1-3; tentative D call: TRBD1 (5 bases). Trimming took off 2 bases at V and 3 bases at J, with 11 bases between the two ends. The CDR3 length is 15 residues. CDR1 and CDR2 (germline): LNHDA, SQIVND (reference sequence). CDR3 region: CASSIIQGGGNTIYF. The CDR3 coding sequence is TGTGCCAGTAGTATAATCCAGGGTGGTGGAAACACCATATATTTT.

The V and J genes are TRBV30 and TRBJ1-4; 12 bases are shared with TRBD1. Germline CDR1 and CDR2: GTSNPN and SVGIG (reference sequence). V lost 3 bases and J lost 7; bases outside the gene matches: 6. The CDR3 extends over 15 amino acids. CDR3 sequence reads: CAWREGQGASEKLFF. CDR3 bases: TGTGCCTGGAGAGAGGGACAGGGGGCGAGTGAAAAACTGTTTTTT. The full variable domain, with the rest looked up from reference TRBV30 and TRBJ1-4, is SQTIHQWPATLVQPVGSPLSLECTVEGTSNPNLYWYRQAAGRGLQLLFYSVGIGQISSEVPQNLSASRPQDRQFILSSKKLLLSDSGFYLCAWREGQGASEKLFFGSGTQLSVL.

The rearrangement joins TRBV5-4 to TRBJ2-2, with TRBD1 matching 8 bases. This CDR3 has 15 residues. V trimming: 3 bases; J trimming: 0 bases; junction bases outside the gene matches: 1. The germline V gene encodes CDR1 SGHNT and CDR2 YYREEE (reference sequence). CDR3 coding DNA: TGTGCCAGCAGCTCGACAGGGGCGAACACCGGGGAGCTGTTTTTT. Translating it yields CASSSTGANTGELFF.

The V and J genes are TRBV5-3 and TRBJ2-3; maybe TRBD1 (5 bases). TRBV5-3 falls under the ORF class, with uncertain function. Trimming removed 1 base at V and 2 bases at J, with 14 bases between. The CDR3 has 16 residues. The CDR3 DNA sequence: TGTGCCAGAAGCTTGAAGGGGCGGCCGTACACAGATACGCAGTATTTT. This gives the protein CARSLKGRPYTDTQYF.

There are a few counts of this clone. This chain uses TRBV6-5 with TRBJ1-1; D unclear. CDR1 and CDR2 from the germline V gene are MNHEY and SVGAGI. CDR3 length equals 15 residues. V lost 7 bases and J 0 bases, leaving 15 bases between the germline ends. DNA of the CDR3: TGTGCCAGCAACGACCTGGCGAGGGTGAACACTGAAGCTTTCTTT. This codes for CASNDLARVNTEAFF.

This rearrangement joins TRBV13 to TRBJ1-1; 8 bases fit TRBD1. Germline V gene lookup returns CDR1 PRHDT and CDR2 FYEKMQ (reference sequence). The J segment lost 0 bases and the V segment lost 3 bases, leaving 6 bases of the junction unmatched. This CDR3 has 16 residues. Written as DNA, the CDR3 is TGTGCCAGCAGCTTGCAGGGGGCCATCTTGAACACTGAAGCTTTCTTT. It is translated as CASSLQGAILNTEAFF.

The chain uses TRBV7-9 and TRBJ1-2, with D possibly being TRBD1 (6 bases). V shed 5 bases and J shed 4 bases, with 14 bases lying between them. The CDR3 runs to 14 residues. Per germline, CDR1 SEHNR and CDR2 FQNEAQ (reference sequence). Written as DNA, the CDR3 is TGTGCCAGCAGCACCCAACAGGGTGTCTATGGCTACACCTTC. Translation gives CASSTQQGVYGYTF.

This chain connects TRBV7-2 to TRBJ1-1; TRBD1 matches 10 bases. The V gene end was trimmed by 5 bases and the J gene end by 7 bases; junction bases not matched to a gene: 10. Germline V gene lookup returns CDR1 SGHTA and CDR2 FQGNSA. This CDR3 is 15 amino acids long. CDR3 sequence (DNA): TGTGCCAGCAGCCTGACAGGGGGCCGGGGCCGTGAAGCTTTCTTT. Translating it yields CASSLTGGRGREAFF.

The chain joins TRBV19 to TRBJ1-1, with D perhaps TRBD1 (5 bases). Looked up from germline, CDR1 is LNHDA and CDR2 is SQIVND (reference sequence). Trimming stripped 5 bases from V and 3 bases from J, with 19 bases between. The CDR3 covers 16 residues. The CDR3 bases are TGTGCCAGTAGTGGGGACTCTCGGCTCTCTTACACTGAAGCTTTCTTT. This sequence encodes CASSGDSRLSYTEAFF.

The genes are TRBV9 and TRBJ2-1; a possible D gene is TRBD1 (6 bases). V was trimmed by 2 bases and J by 5 bases, leaving 14 bases between them. CDR3 length: 15 amino acids. The germline V gene encodes CDR1 SGDLS and CDR2 YYNGEE. CDR3 DNA sequence: TGTGCCAGCAGCGTTGTGGGGGCGGTCCACAATGAGCAGTTCTTC. Protein: CASSVVGAVHNEQFF.

The V and J genes are TRBV27 and TRBJ1-1, with 7 nucleotides matching TRBD1. Germline-derived CDR1 and CDR2 are MNHEY and SMNVEV (reference sequence). This CDR3 is 14 amino acids long. After removal of 5 bases from V and 5 bases from J, the junction contained 8 bases not matched to a gene. DNA for the CDR3: TGTGCCAGCAGTCCCACAGGGGTTCGTACTGAAGCTTTCTTT. Protein: CASSPTGVRTEAFF.

This clone was seen more than once but under ten times. This rearrangement joins TRBV4-1 to TRBJ2-7, with D maybe TRBD2 (7 bases). V lost 5 bases, J lost 4 bases, and 12 bases lay in between. CDR1 is MGHRA, CDR2 YSYEKL, per germline. There are 13 residues in the CDR3. CDR3 loop: CASSMGGGYEQYF. As DNA, the CDR3 is TGCGCCAGCAGCATGGGAGGGGGTTACGAGCAGTACTTC.

The chain recombines TRBV7-2 with TRBJ1-2; 11 nucleotides match TRBD1. J was trimmed by 7 bases and V by 4 bases; bases with no gene match: 8. Germline lookup yields CDR1 SGHTA and CDR2 FQGNSA. This CDR3 contains 15 residues. The CDR3 spells CASSSWTGGQGGYTF. The CDR3 region has the DNA TGTGCCAGCAGCTCCTGGACAGGGGGCCAGGGTGGCTACACCTTC.

This clone appeared a single time. The rearrangement uses TRBV9 and TRBJ1-4, with 7 nucleotides matching TRBD1. Germline assignment: CDR1 SGDLS and CDR2 YYNGEE. The CDR3 loop spans 19 amino acids. The trim removed 0 bases at V and 3 bases at J, leaving 14 bases unmatched. CDR3 in DNA: TGTGCCAGCAGCGTAGTCCCCAGGGGGAAAGTGTTTCCTAATGAAAAACTGTTTTTT. Its protein product is CASSVVPRGKVFPNEKLFF.